Listed below are T cell receptor beta chains from one sample, sequenced in a study of T-cell memory formation after mild COVID-19. TCRdb re-analysed the 5' RACE reads in MiXCR, keeping a single row per CDR3 protein. Of a few hundred thousand distinct CDR3 sequences in the sample, roughly 13% are singletons; the top ten hold around 23%. The sample consisted of PBMCs or a T cell subset sorted from them (not recorded which). The receptors here all came from a young man who had mild COVID-19 (a few samples of this study predate the infection). Cell type and time point are not known. Both conserved end residues are part of each CDR3. A D gene is named only where the DNA matches it firmly. Size is stated for part of the rows, as once, few or many counts, or as a class when the clone is expanded.

V	size	D	J	CDR3	DNA
TRBV30	-	-	TRBJ2-7	CAWSVGLAYEQYF	TGTGCCTGGAGTGTAGGTCTCGCCTACGAGCAGTACTTC
TRBV5-4	few	-	TRBJ2-6	CASSLSGASSGANVLTF	TGTGCCAGCAGCTTGTCGGGGGCTTCATCTGGGGCCAACGTCCTGACTTTC
TRBV4-3	-	-	TRBJ1-2	CASSQDLGGVYGYTF	TGCGCCAGCAGCCAAGATCTGGGGGGCGTCTATGGCTACACCTTC
TRBV9	-	TRBD1	TRBJ2-2	CASSVLDREIGELFF	TGTGCCAGCAGCGTATTGGACAGGGAGATCGGGGAGCTGTTTTTT
TRBV5-1	-	-	TRBJ1-2	CASRGEVVSYGYTF	TGCGCCAGCAGGGGGGAGGTGGTCTCCTATGGCTACACCTTC
TRBV19	few	-	TRBJ2-1	CATGDGQGYNEQFF	TGTGCCACCGGTGACGGGCAGGGTTACAATGAGCAGTTCTTC
TRBV20-1	-	TRBD2	TRBJ2-1	CSARLAVQKWEQFF	TGCAGTGCGAGACTAGCGGTTCAGAAGTGGGAGCAGTTCTTC
TRBV29-1	many	-	TRBJ2-7	CSAEVGRGYEQYF	TGCAGCGCAGAGGTCGGCAGGGGTTACGAGCAGTACTTC
TRBV12-3/TRBV12-4	few	-	TRBJ1-1	CASSGQQMNTEAFF	TGTGCCAGCAGTGGCCAACAGATGAACACTGAAGCTTTCTTT
TRBV7-2	few	TRBD1	TRBJ1-5	CASSLASVGGTVNQPQHF	TGTGCCAGCAGCTTAGCTTCCGTAGGAGGGACAGTCAATCAGCCCCAGCATTTT
TRBV20-1	-	TRBD2	TRBJ2-1	CSARKRDSSYNEQFF	TGCAGTGCTAGAAAGCGGGATAGCTCCTACAATGAGCAGTTCTTC
TRBV7-9	-	-	TRBJ2-5	CASSFAQGTGQETQYF	TGTGCCAGCAGCTTTGCTCAGGGGACGGGACAAGAGACCCAGTACTTC
TRBV4-3	few	-	TRBJ1-6	CASSQQTGANNSPLHF	TGCGCCAGCAGCCAACAGACAGGAGCAAATAATTCACCCCTCCACTTT
TRBV3-1	-	TRBD2	TRBJ2-1	CASSQAGEGIGNEQFF	TGTGCCAGCAGCCAAGCCGGGGAGGGGATAGGCAATGAGCAGTTCTTC
TRBV2	-	-	TRBJ2-1	CASISGRTYNEQFF	TGTGCCAGCATTTCGGGGAGGACCTACAATGAGCAGTTCTTC
TRBV19	few	-	TRBJ2-1	CASSIGWGHEQFF	TGTGCCAGTAGTATCGGCTGGGGCCATGAGCAGTTCTTC
TRBV7-9	-	-	TRBJ2-7	CASSLESRGGEQYF	TGTGCCAGCAGCTTAGAATCCAGGGGAGGAGAGCAGTACTTC
TRBV10-2	-	-	TRBJ2-3	CASIAGEGDTQYF	TGCGCCAGCATCGCCGGAGAGGGAGATACGCAGTATTTT
TRBV7-9	-	TRBD1	TRBJ2-1	CASSTRQGVVGEQFF	TGTGCCAGCAGCACCCGACAGGGGGTGGTTGGTGAGCAGTTCTTC
TRBV5-1	-	TRBD1	TRBJ2-5	CASSGYQGAGETQYF	TGCGCCAGCAGCGGTTACCAGGGGGCGGGAGAGACCCAGTACTTC
TRBV27	many	-	TRBJ1-2	CASSLGGAGNYGYTF	TGTGCCAGCAGTTTGGGGGGCGCGGGTAACTATGGCTACACCTTC
TRBV6-5	-	TRBD1	TRBJ1-2	CASTYSGGEGNYGYTF	TGTGCCAGCACCTACTCAGGGGGCGAGGGAAACTATGGCTACACCTTC
TRBV20-1	few	-	TRBJ2-3	CSARRDTGTDTQYF	TGCAGTGCTAGACGGGACACCGGCACAGATACGCAGTATTTT
TRBV2	many	TRBD2	TRBJ2-1	CASSVPAGGLNNEQFF	TGTGCCAGCAGTGTTCCCGCGGGGGGGCTCAATAATGAGCAGTTCTTC
TRBV7-2	few	-	TRBJ2-1	CASSDRLRAGEQFF	TGTGCCAGCAGCGACAGGTTAAGGGCCGGTGAGCAGTTCTTC
TRBV4-1	few	-	TRBJ2-7	CASSHGEEQYF	TGCGCCAGCAGCCATGGGGAAGAGCAGTACTTC
TRBV19	-	-	TRBJ2-2	CASTWTRSNTGELFF	TGTGCCAGTACGTGGACAAGGTCGAACACCGGGGAGCTGTTTTTT
TRBV19	-	-	TRBJ2-7	CASSTRDGAYEQYF	TGTGCCAGTAGTACCCGGGACGGGGCCTACGAGCAGTACTTC
TRBV4-1	few	TRBD1	TRBJ1-2	CASSQDVAGGRVYGYTF	TGCGCCAGCAGCCAAGATGTGGCAGGGGGCAGGGTCTATGGCTACACCTTC
TRBV5-1	many	-	TRBJ2-1	CASMDPRGNEQFF	TGCGCCAGCATGGACCCCCGGGGCAATGAGCAGTTCTTC
TRBV2	few	TRBD2	TRBJ2-3	CASRRALAGSTDTQYF	TGTGCCAGCAGGAGGGCGCTAGCGGGTAGCACAGATACGCAGTATTTT
TRBV7-2	few	-	TRBJ2-3	CASSLSLTTQYF	TGTGCCAGCAGCTTATCCCTAACCACGCAGTATTTT
TRBV5-1	few	TRBD2	TRBJ2-1	CASRRLADNNEQFF	TGCGCCAGCAGGCGACTAGCGGACAACAATGAGCAGTTCTTC
TRBV9	-	-	TRBJ2-1	CASSGGTGTDYNEQFF	TGTGCCAGCAGCGGAGGAACCGGGACGGACTACAATGAGCAGTTCTTC
TRBV5-1	-	-	TRBJ1-1	CASSLEMGFEAFF	TGCGCCAGCAGCTTGGAAATGGGTTTTGAAGCTTTCTTT
TRBV6-2/TRBV6-3	many	TRBD2	TRBJ2-5	CASTFGAGGRETQYF	TGTGCCAGCACCTTCGGGGCGGGGGGGCGAGAGACCCAGTACTTC
TRBV5-1	few	-	TRBJ2-2	CASSGGNTGELFF	TGCGCCAGCAGCGGGGGAAACACCGGGGAGCTGTTTTTT
TRBV16	few	TRBD2	TRBJ2-4	CASSLERGANIQYF	TGTGCCAGCAGCCTCGAGCGGGGGGCTAACATTCAGTACTTC
TRBV4-2	few	-	TRBJ2-1	CASSPRRAEQFF	TGTGCCAGCAGCCCCCGACGGGCAGAGCAGTTCTTC
TRBV29-1	-	TRBD1	TRBJ2-6	CSVMDRGLPGANVLTF	TGCAGCGTCATGGACAGGGGGCTTCCTGGGGCCAACGTCCTGACTTTC
TRBV29-1	-	-	TRBJ2-3	CSVAPGQSTDTQYF	TGCAGCGTGGCTCCGGGACAAAGCACAGATACGCAGTATTTT
TRBV29-1	few	TRBD2	TRBJ2-7	CSAQRLAGDYEQYF	TGCAGCGCCCAACGGCTAGCGGGGGACTACGAGCAGTACTTC
TRBV5-1	few	TRBD2	TRBJ2-3	CASSYLAGSGSTDTQYF	TGCGCCAGCAGCTACCTAGCGGGATCAGGTTCGACAGATACGCAGTATTTT
TRBV30	-	-	TRBJ2-5	CAWSVDPVQETQYF	TGTGCCTGGAGTGTCGACCCTGTACAAGAGACCCAGTACTTC
TRBV7-2	few	-	TRBJ2-3	CASSLQGSDTQYF	TGTGCCAGCAGCTTACAGGGATCAGATACGCAGTATTTT
TRBV24-1	few	-	TRBJ1-2	CATSEDGNYGYTF	TGTGCCACCAGTGAGGACGGGAACTATGGCTACACCTTC
TRBV24-1	few	-	TRBJ1-5	CATRSGGGGNQPQHF	TGTGCCACTCGATCCGGGGGGGGAGGCAATCAGCCCCAGCATTTT
TRBV7-2	many	TRBD2	TRBJ2-5	CASSFRLAGAILLETQYF	TGTGCCAGCAGCTTTCGACTAGCGGGGGCTATCCTCCTCGAGACCCAGTACTTC
TRBV5-1	-	TRBD1	TRBJ1-2	CASSLEGTGVFGYTF	TGCGCCAGCAGCCTGGAAGGGACAGGGGTTTTCGGCTACACCTTC
TRBV9	few	-	TRBJ2-3	CASSIQRSPHTQYF	TGTGCCAGCAGCATTCAGAGATCCCCACATACGCAGTATTTT